These 10 T cell receptor beta chains were sequenced from one sample in a study of cytomegalovirus exposure and HLA in healthy donors. The study ran its PCR with 60 Vbeta and 13 Jbeta primers. Sequencing used immunoSEQ multiplex PCR; TCRdb keeps in-frame clones, though not all of them. The data contain some 140,000 clones, around 79% of them singletons. The source material was PBMCs. Receptors were obtained from a man younger than 35 in good health and CMV-seronegative.

The V call is TRBV15, the J call TRBJ2-3, with a possible D match to TRBD1 (7 bases). CDR1 is LNHNV, CDR2 YYDKDF, per germline (reference sequence). This CDR3 has 15 residues. V lost 0 bases to trimming and J lost 5 bases, with 12 bases between them. Here the CDR3 DNA reads TGTGCCACCAGCAGAGATGGAGGGGGCGTAGATACGCAGTATTTT. Translated, it gives CATSRDGGGVDTQYF.

This clone has a handful of counts. The rearrangement links TRBV9 to TRBJ2-3, with a tentative D call TRBD2 (5 bases). This CDR3 contains 14 residues. Germline V gene sequence: CDR1 SGDLS, CDR2 YYNGEE. The germline V and J ends were trimmed by 2 bases and 1 base, with 8 bases remaining between them. The CDR3 region is CASSVQLGTDTQYF. The CDR3 bases are TGTGCCAGCAGCGTCCAACTAGGCACAGATACGCAGTATTTT.

The chain is built from TRBV5-1 and TRBJ1-1, with D possibly TRBD1 on 6 matching bases. Germline V CDR1 and CDR2: SGHRS, YFSETQ. Trimming took off 0 bases at V and 1 base at J, with 10 bases between the two ends. The CDR3 sequence is 15 residues long. The DNA for the CDR3 is TGCGCCAGCAGCTTGGTGGACAGTTCGAACACTGAAGCTTTCTTT. Its translation is CASSLVDSSNTEAFF.

This chain joins TRBV11-2 and TRBJ1-1; a weak D match, TRBD1 (6 bases). CDR1 is SGHAT, CDR2 FQNNGV, per germline. The V and J ends lost 8 bases and 4 bases respectively, with 11 bases between them. This CDR3 is built from 12 residues. The CDR3 nucleotides read TGTGCCAGCGTTACAGGGAGCACTGAAGCTTTCTTT. It translates to CASVTGSTEAFF.

Concerning this clone: One end of the junction fails to match germline, which may point to a read error. The J gene is TRBJ2-6, the V gene TRBV4-3; 9 nucleotides line up with TRBD2. Germline V gene data show CDR1 as LGHNA and CDR2 as YSLEER. The CDR3 loop spans 18 amino acids. CDR3 sequence reads: CASSQDPAGGSGANGLTF. DNA for the CDR3: TGCGCCAGCAGCCAAGACCCAGCGGGGGGCTCTGGGGCCAACGGCCTGACTTTC.

This clone has a handful of counts. The CDR3 is CASSLAGGSGRETQYF. The CDR3, as DNA: TGTGCCAGCAGCTTAGCGGGGGGAAGTGGGCGAGAGACCCAGTACTTC. This chain connects TRBV7-6 to TRBJ2-5; D is perhaps TRBD2 (6 bases). V was trimmed by 0 bases and J by 4 bases, leaving 15 bases between them. Germline V lookup: CDR1 SGHVS, CDR2 FNYEAQ. This CDR3 spans 16 amino acids.

The rearrangement joins TRBV5-5 to TRBJ2-7; 9 nucleotides align to TRBD2. V gave up 4 bases and J gave up 7 bases; unmatched junction bases: 27. The CDR3 is made up of 20 amino acids. CDR1 SGHKS and CDR2 YYEKEE come from the germline V gene (reference sequence). CDR3 bases: TGTGCCAGCAGCCTGCCGGGGGGGTTAGCGGGGGCTCACCAAACGGGGGAGCAGTACGTC. Residues: CASSLPGGLAGAHQTGEQYV.

Turning to this clone: At one boundary the junction diverges from the germline segment, which might be a read error. The V call is TRBV2, the J call TRBJ1-1; D gene ambiguous. Germline CDR1 and CDR2: SNHLY and FYNNEI. This CDR3 is 16 amino acids long. The CDR3 loop reads CASSDPLNGVPTQAFF. Written as DNA, the CDR3 is TGTGCCAGCAGTGATCCTTTAAACGGAGTTCCCACTCAAGCTTTCTTT.

This clone was seen a few times. V and J are TRBV7-6 and TRBJ1-4, with D maybe TRBD1 (5 bases). V gave up 0 bases and J gave up 4 bases, with 12 bases separating them. Germline V gives CDR1 SGHVS, CDR2 FNYEAQ. The CDR3 contains 16 residues. CDR3 sequence (DNA): TGTGCCAGCAGCTTAGCCTCGGGGGGGAATAATGAAAAACTGTTTTTT. It encodes CASSLASGGNNEKLFF.

The chain couples TRBV7-2 to TRBJ2-1; D is uncertain. V was pared by 7 bases and J by 4 bases, with 17 bases between. CDR1 is SGHTA and CDR2 is FQGNSA in the germline V gene. CDR3 length: 15 amino acids. The CDR3 DNA sequence: TGTGCCAGCATCTCCCCCGGAGTTATTTACAATGAGCAGTTCTTC. Protein: CASISPGVIYNEQFF.